These 27 T cell receptor beta chains were all obtained from the same sample, sequenced in a study of cytomegalovirus exposure and HLA in healthy donors. PCR primers comprised 60 Vbeta and 13 Jbeta primers. This table comes from immunoSEQ multiplex PCR, and its TCRdb copy is limited to in-frame clones, with some not included. Of under 200,000 clones in the sample, approximately 79% were seen once. The sequencing input was PBMCs. Source of these receptors: a woman aged 30 to 39 in good health and CMV-seropositive.

V is TRBV5-1 and J is TRBJ2-7; 8 positions agree with TRBD1. J lost 7 bases, V lost 2 bases, and 11 bases had no gene match. The CDR3 length is 15 residues. The germline V gene has CDR1 SGHRS and CDR2 YFSETQ. CDR3 sequence (DNA): TGCGCCAGCAGCTTATGGCAGGGGGCAAGAGTTGAGCAGTACTTC. Translation gives CASSLWQGARVEQYF.

This chain uses TRBV29-1 with TRBJ2-7; TRBD1 matches 9 bases. Germline V gives CDR1 SQVTM, CDR2 ANQGSEA. V shed 4 bases and J 5 bases; nucleotides not matched to a gene: 15. This CDR3 spans 16 amino acids. The CDR3 bases are TGCAGCGTTGTTTGGATCGGGACAGGGAAAGGGGACGAGCAGTACTTC. This translates into CSVVWIGTGKGDEQYF.

V is TRBV7-6 and J is TRBJ1-5; 10 nucleotides agree with TRBD1. Trimming removed 3 bases from V and 2 bases from J; junction bases left unmatched: 10. Germline V gives CDR1 SGHVS, CDR2 FNYEAQ. CDR3 length: 18 amino acids. As DNA, the CDR3 is TGTGCCAGCAGCTTTTTGGACAGGGGGATATGGTGCAATCAGCCCCAGCATTTT. This sequence encodes CASSFLDRGIWCNQPQHF. The full variable domain, in which reference TRBV7-6 and TRBJ1-5 provide the parts outside the CDR3, is GAGVSQSPRYKVTKRGQDVALRCDPISGHVSLYWYRQALGQGPEFLTYFNYEAQQDKSGLPNDRFSAERPEGSISTLTIQRTEQRDSAMYRCASSFLDRGIWCNQPQHFGDGTRLSIL.

This clone appeared a few times. CDR3 bases: TGTGCCAGCAGCGCCGCGGCCGGGGGCTACAATGAGCAGTTCTTC. Amino acid sequence: CASSAAAGGYNEQFF. The V and J genes are TRBV5-4 and TRBJ2-1; TRBD2 is a possible D gene (6 bases). Germline-derived CDR1 and CDR2 are SGHNT and YYREEE (reference sequence). This CDR3 has 15 amino acids. V lost 4 bases and J lost 3, with 14 bases in between. The variable domain in full, completed from reference TRBV5-4 and TRBJ2-1, reads ETGVTQSPTHLIKTRGQQVTLRCSSQSGHNTVSWYQQALGQGPQFIFQYYREEENGRGNFPPRFSGLQFPNYSSELNVNALELDDSALYLCASSAAAGGYNEQFFGPGTRLTVL.

The gene calls are TRBV4-1 and TRBJ1-2; D is uncertain. V was pared by 1 base and J by 3 bases, with 12 bases between. Looked up from germline, CDR1 is MGHRA and CDR2 is YSYEKL. The CDR3 is made up of 15 amino acids. In DNA form, the CDR3 reads TGCGCCAGCAGCCAAGGGAGCGGTCGGGACTATGGCTACACCTTC. Translation gives CASSQGSGRDYGYTF.

Note on this clone: Its ends do not fully match the called genes, so a read error is possible. This sequence joins TRBV6-1 and TRBJ2-5; 11 positions agree with TRBD2. The CDR3 totals 17 residues. Per the germline V gene, CDR1 is MNHNS and CDR2 is SASEGT. The CDR3 protein is CASSEGTSGGSQETQYF. The CDR3 DNA reads as TGTGCCAGCAGCGAAGGAACTAGCGGGGGTTCACAAGAGACCCAGTACTTC.

The chain uses TRBV27 and TRBJ1-1; TRBD1 might be the D (5 bases). Trimming took off 2 bases at V and 5 bases at J, with 15 bases between the two ends. CDR1 is MNHEY and CDR2 is SMNVEV in the germline V gene (reference sequence). The CDR3 is 15 residues long. The CDR3 DNA reads as TGTGCCAGCAGTTTAGCGGTCGGGCAGGGAACTGAAGCTTTCTTT. Protein sequence: CASSLAVGQGTEAFF.

The CDR3 loop reads CASSYDRGTGELFF. The CDR3 coding sequence is TGCGCCAGCAGCTACGACAGGGGCACCGGGGAGCTGTTTTTT. The chain couples TRBV5-1 to TRBJ2-2; TRBD1 matches 8 bases. The germline gives CDR1 SGHRS, CDR2 YFSETQ. Trimming removed 3 bases from V and 4 bases from J; junction bases left unmatched: 2. The CDR3 sequence is 14 residues long.

The CDR3 reads CASSQGQGGEKLFF. The DNA of the CDR3 is TGCGCCAGCAGCCAGGGACAGGGTGGCGAAAAACTGTTTTTT. This chain uses TRBV5-1 with TRBJ1-4; 9 positions agree with TRBD1. The trim removed 4 bases at V and 8 bases at J, leaving 6 bases unmatched. The germline V gene has CDR1 SGHRS and CDR2 YFSETQ. The CDR3 totals 14 residues.

This clone was seen a single time. V gene TRBV30 combines with J gene TRBJ1-1, with TRBD1 matching over 11 bases. V dropped 1 base and J dropped 7; count of bases not matched to a gene: 5. This CDR3 has 14 amino acids. CDR1 and CDR2 (germline): GTSNPN, SVGIG (reference sequence). The CDR3 is CAWSGGQGAGEAFF. For the CDR3, the DNA is TGTGCCTGGAGTGGCGGACAGGGGGCAGGTGAAGCTTTCTTT.

The gene calls are TRBV6-1 and TRBJ2-5, with D possibly TRBD2 on 6 matching bases. Germline V gene sequence: CDR1 MNHNS, CDR2 SASEGT. Deletions cut 1 base from V and 7 bases from J, with 13 bases between. The CDR3 sequence is 14 residues long. This chain's CDR3 is CASSEGPWGGTQYF. The CDR3 nucleotides are TGTGCCAGCAGTGAAGGCCCCTGGGGAGGGACCCAGTACTTC.

The chain employs TRBV7-2 and TRBJ1-5; D perhaps matches TRBD1 (5 bases). The CDR3 sequence is 15 residues long. The germline CDR1 and CDR2 sequences are SGHTA and FQGNSA. V lost 4 bases and J 5 bases, leaving 15 bases between the germline ends. The CDR3 DNA reads TGTGCCAGCAGCTCCTTCCTTGGGGGGTATCAGCCCCAGCATTTT. Its translation is CASSSFLGGYQPQHF.

The chain combines TRBV11-3 with TRBJ1-1; D gene ambiguous. Germline V gene sequence: CDR1 SGHNT, CDR2 YENEEA. The V and J ends lost 3 bases and 1 base respectively, with 6 bases between them. The CDR3 contains 13 residues. In DNA, the CDR3 is TGTGCCAGCAGCTTGAGTCAGAACACTGAAGCTTTCTTT. Translating gives CASSLSQNTEAFF.

The chain recombines TRBV7-9 with TRBJ1-2; 10 positions agree with TRBD1. The CDR3 has 14 residues. Germline CDR1 and CDR2: SEHNR and FQNEAQ (reference sequence). V gave up 1 base and J gave up 4 bases; unmatched junction bases: 0. The CDR3 coding sequence is TGTGCCAGCAGCTTAGGGACAGGGGGCTATGGCTACACCTTC. Translated: CASSLGTGGYGYTF.

The chain has TRBV7-9 and TRBJ1-2, with 9 positions matching TRBD1. Germline V gives CDR1 SEHNR, CDR2 FQNEAQ (reference sequence). This CDR3 is 15 amino acids long. After removal of 1 base from V and 8 bases from J, the junction contained 8 bases not matched to a gene. This CDR3 is CASSLGRQGVRGYTF. CDR3 sequence (DNA): TGTGCCAGCAGCTTAGGCCGACAGGGGGTACGCGGCTACACCTTC.

The table lists this clone with a few counts. This chain joins TRBV4-3 and TRBJ2-7; 8 bases agree with TRBD1. The CDR3 is made up of 15 amino acids. The V gene end was trimmed by 4 bases and the J gene end by 9 bases; junction bases not matched to a gene: 14. The germline CDR1 and CDR2 sequences are LGHNA and YSLEER. In DNA form, the CDR3 reads TGCGCCAGCAGCCCCTCGGGACAGGCACCTACGAGGCAGTACTTC. Translating gives CASSPSGQAPTRQYF.

The chain is built from TRBV7-9 and TRBJ2-7, with 7 nucleotides matching TRBD2. V lost 3 bases and J lost 0; bases outside the gene matches: 5. Germline-derived CDR1 and CDR2 are SEHNR and FQNEAQ (reference sequence). CDR3 length: 15 amino acids. The CDR3 DNA sequence: TGTGCCAGCAGCTTGGGGGGGGTCAGCTCCTACGAGCAGTACTTC. Protein product: CASSLGGVSSYEQYF.

The chain uses TRBV5-1 and TRBJ2-1, with D tentatively TRBD2 (6 bases). Trimming shortened V by 4 bases and J by 4 bases, and 15 bases separated the two germline ends. Germline V gene sequence: CDR1 SGHRS, CDR2 YFSETQ. CDR3 size: 15 residues. This CDR3 is CASSPGVGLYNEQFF. The CDR3 DNA reads TGCGCCAGCAGCCCGGGGGTAGGGTTGTACAATGAGCAGTTCTTC.

The chain carries TRBV27 and TRBJ2-6; D is unclear. There are 14 residues in the CDR3. Trimming took 5 bases from V and 0 from J, leaving 5 bases between them. The germline V gene encodes CDR1 MNHEY and CDR2 SMNVEV (reference sequence). CDR3 amino acids: CASSISSGANVLTF. The CDR3 bases are TGTGCCAGCAGTATCAGCTCTGGGGCCAACGTCCTGACTTTC.

J is TRBJ2-7 and V is TRBV29-1; a possible D gene is TRBD1 (6 bases). The CDR3 is 12 amino acids. Trimming removed 5 bases from V and 2 bases from J, with 10 bases in between. Germline loops: CDR1 SQVTM, CDR2 ANQGSEA. DNA for the CDR3: TGCAGCGTTTGGACAGATGCCTACGAGCAGTACTTC. Translating it yields CSVWTDAYEQYF.

The chain is built from TRBV7-7 and TRBJ2-5, with 11 positions matching TRBD2. The CDR3 extends over 16 amino acids. J was trimmed by 1 base and V by 2 bases; bases with no gene match: 3. Germline V CDR1 and CDR2: SSHAT, FNYEAQ (reference sequence). CDR3 in amino acids: CASSLLAGGTQETQYF. The CDR3 coding sequence is TGTGCCAGCAGCTTATTAGCGGGAGGGACCCAAGAGACCCAGTACTTC.

The chain carries TRBV5-1 and TRBJ2-7; D possibly corresponds to TRBD2 (6 bases). Germline V gene sequence: CDR1 SGHRS, CDR2 YFSETQ. The CDR3 runs 16 residues. Trimming shortened V by 4 bases and J by 4 bases, and 21 bases separated the two germline ends. In DNA, the CDR3 is TGCGCCAGCAGCCCTTCCCCCAGCCGGGGGAGGTACGAGCAGTACTTC. It specifies CASSPSPSRGRYEQYF.

The rearrangement uses TRBV7-9 and TRBJ2-1; 7 nucleotides agree with TRBD1. J gave up 5 bases and V 2 bases, and 6 bases lay outside the gene matches. The CDR3 has 15 amino acids. Germline V gene data show CDR1 as SEHNR and CDR2 as FQNEAQ (reference sequence). The CDR3 loop reads CASSLIQGINNEQFF. As DNA, the CDR3 is TGTGCCAGCAGCTTAATACAGGGGATCAACAATGAGCAGTTCTTC.

This CDR3 is CASSLDRIKSNSGNTIYF. CDR3 DNA: TGTGCCAGCAGCTTAGACAGGATTAAGTCGAACTCTGGAAACACCATATATTTT. This chain links TRBV7-9 with TRBJ1-3, with a possible D match to TRBD1 (5 bases). Germline V gene lookup returns CDR1 SEHNR and CDR2 FQNEAQ (reference sequence). There are 18 residues in the CDR3. The V end was cut by 1 base, the J end by 0 bases, with 16 bases between.

The gene calls are TRBV7-6 and TRBJ2-1; 10 bases agree with TRBD2. This CDR3 region has 16 residues. Germline CDR1 reads SGHVS; CDR2 reads FNYEAQ. V dropped 0 bases and J dropped 7; count of bases not matched to a gene: 6. CDR3 in amino acids: CASSLAGTSDWNEQFF. The CDR3 bases are TGTGCCAGCAGCTTAGCCGGGACTAGCGATTGGAATGAGCAGTTCTTC.

The chain is built from TRBV5-1 and TRBJ1-4; D is possibly TRBD1 (5 bases). This CDR3 is built from 15 residues. Trimming removed 4 bases at V and 8 bases at J, with 18 bases between. Germline CDR1 reads SGHRS; CDR2 reads YFSETQ. In DNA form, the CDR3 reads TGCGCCAGCAGCCCCGTCGGGGGGTTTGGGGAAAAACTGTTTTTT. This translates into CASSPVGGFGEKLFF.

V and J are TRBV7-9 and TRBJ1-1; possibly TRBD1 for D (6 bases). Germline loops: CDR1 SEHNR, CDR2 FQNEAQ (reference sequence). The CDR3 has 13 residues. The V end was cut by 11 bases, the J end by 5 bases, with 18 bases between. CDR3 sequence reads: CAGGRGQGTEAFF. For the CDR3, the DNA is TGTGCCGGGGGGAGGGGCCAGGGGACTGAAGCTTTCTTT.